Below are 15 T cell receptor beta chains sequenced from a single sample in a study of blood T cell repertoires in COVID-19. Generated by immunoSEQ multiplex PCR, the TCRdb table keeps only in-frame clones and is missing some. The data contain approximately 330,000 clones, approximately 86% of them seen just once; the ten biggest clones take up around 4.5%. The sequenced material came from PBMCs or T cells enriched from blood (not recorded which). All receptors derive from a woman aged 40 to 50 with acute COVID-19.

This clone was counted a single time. CDR3 DNA: TGCGCCAGCAGCCAAGATCAGGGTGCCGTATCACCCCTCCACTTT. It yields the protein CASSQDQGAVSPLHF. The chain links TRBV4-3 to TRBJ1-6, with D possibly matching TRBD1 (5 bases). Germline V gene sequence: CDR1 LGHNA, CDR2 YSLEER. The CDR3 covers 15 residues. V dropped 0 bases and J dropped 10 bases, with 13 bases sitting between them.

The V and J genes are TRBV6-1 and TRBJ2-5; 7 nucleotides align to TRBD1. Germline V lookup: CDR1 MNHNS, CDR2 SASEGT. V shed 3 bases and J 5 bases; nucleotides not matched to a gene: 12. The CDR3 totals 16 residues. The CDR3: CASSDGTARVWETQYF. As DNA, the CDR3 is TGTGCCAGCAGTGACGGGACAGCAAGGGTGTGGGAGACCCAGTACTTC.

The gene calls are TRBV5-1 and TRBJ2-1, with TRBD1 matching 9 bases. J was trimmed by 7 bases and V by 3 bases; bases with no gene match: 5. This CDR3 is built from 14 residues. The V gene's germline CDR1 is SGHRS and CDR2 YFSETQ. The CDR3 reads CASSWTGDGNEQFF. For the CDR3, the DNA is TGCGCCAGCAGCTGGACAGGGGACGGGAATGAGCAGTTCTTC.

CDR3: CSAMQGFGYTF. The CDR3 DNA reads TGCAGTGCCATGCAGGGCTTTGGCTACACCTTC. The chain couples TRBV20-1 to TRBJ1-2; TRBD1 is a possible D gene (5 bases). The CDR3 consists of 11 residues. V shed 6 bases and J shed 7 bases, with 12 bases lying between them. In germline, CDR1 is DFQATT, CDR2 SNEGSKA (reference sequence).

The chain has TRBV7-9 and TRBJ2-1; D gene unclear. The CDR3 contains 15 residues. Germline-derived CDR1 and CDR2 are SEHNR and FQNEAQ (reference sequence). Trimming shortened V by 2 bases and J by 15 bases, and 23 bases separated the two germline ends. This chain's CDR3 is CASSLQDSLPLKLFF. As DNA, the CDR3 is TGTGCCAGCAGCTTACAGGATTCTCTGCCTTTAAAGCTGTTCTTC. Drawing the rest from reference TRBV7-9 and TRBJ2-1, the complete variable domain is DTGVSQNPRHKITKRGQNVTFRCDPISEHNRLYWYRQTLGQGPEFLTYFQNEAQLEKSRLLSDRFSAERPKGSFSTLEIQRTEQGDSAMYLCASSLQDSLPLKLFFGPGTRLTVL.

In its sample, this clone was seen once. The chain employs TRBV18 and TRBJ1-1; possibly TRBD1 for D (5 bases). Germline V gene data show CDR1 as KGHSH and CDR2 as LQKENI. This CDR3 spans 15 amino acids. The V end was cut by 3 bases, the J end by 3 bases, with 14 bases between. The CDR3 coding sequence is TGTGCCAGCTCACCCTCTCCGGGGGTGGACACTGAAGCTTTCTTT. Its protein is CASSPSPGVDTEAFF.

This clone was picked up a small number of times. The chain links TRBV4-1 to TRBJ1-4; no definite D call. Germline V gene sequence: CDR1 MGHRA, CDR2 YSYEKL. Trimming removed 5 bases from V and 0 bases from J, with 10 bases in between. CDR3 size: 15 residues. As DNA, the CDR3 is TGCGCCAGCAGCTCCTACCGAGCAACTAATGAAAAACTGTTTTTT. Encoded protein: CASSSYRATNEKLFF.

The chain employs TRBV6-5 and TRBJ2-3, with D perhaps TRBD2 (6 bases). Trimming cost V 8 bases and J 4 bases, with 16 bases left between them. The germline CDR1 and CDR2 sequences are MNHEY and SVGAGI. The CDR3 covers 14 residues. Written as DNA, the CDR3 is TGTGCCAGCCAAAGGGGACTGACCCCAGATACGCAGTATTTT. Protein product: CASQRGLTPDTQYF.

The gene calls are TRBV7-9 and TRBJ2-5; 7 bases fit TRBD2. The junction had 5 bases not matched to a gene; V was cut back by 3 bases and J by 1 base. This CDR3 contains 15 residues. The germline V gene encodes CDR1 SEHNR and CDR2 FQNEAQ (reference sequence). CDR3 DNA sequence: TGTGCCAGCAGCTTTTCCGCGGGAGTCCAAGAGACCCAGTACTTC. Its translation: CASSFSAGVQETQYF.

V usage is TRBV19 and J usage is TRBJ1-2, with D possibly TRBD1 on 6 matching bases. Germline CDR1 LNHDA, CDR2 SQIVND (reference sequence). With 4 bases removed from V and 5 bases from J, the gap between germline ends came to 14 bases. The CDR3 totals 14 residues. CDR3 nucleotide sequence: TGTGCCAGTAGTACACAGGGACCACCGTATGGCTACACCTTC. Translated: CASSTQGPPYGYTF.

The V and J genes are TRBV11-2 and TRBJ2-3, with 9 bases that match TRBD2. From germline, CDR1 is SGHAT and CDR2 FQNNGV. This CDR3 comprises 16 residues. The trim removed 1 base at V and 5 bases at J, leaving 7 bases unmatched. The CDR3 sequence is CASSLGGGGAEDTQYF. The CDR3 nucleotides are TGTGCCAGCAGCTTAGGTGGCGGGGGGGCTGAAGATACGCAGTATTTT.

Only one count was recorded for this clone. The rearrangement uses TRBV7-2 and TRBJ2-7; 8 bases match TRBD1. Germline lookup yields CDR1 SGHTA and CDR2 FQGNSA. With 4 bases clipped from V and 5 bases from J, the junction kept 16 bases outside the gene matches. The CDR3 contains 17 residues. CDR3 sequence reads: CASSSVSLRTGSNEQYF. DNA for the CDR3: TGTGCCAGCAGCTCCGTCTCCCTTCGGACAGGGTCTAACGAGCAGTACTTC.

CDR3 nucleotides: TGTGCCAGCAGCAAGGGACTAGCGGGGGGGCCTTCCTACAATGAGCAGTTCTTC. It translates to CASSKGLAGGPSYNEQFF. The chain employs TRBV9 and TRBJ2-1; 16 bases align to TRBD2. V was clipped by 4 bases and J by 1 base; unmatched bases: 5. This CDR3 contains 18 residues. Germline lookup yields CDR1 SGDLS and CDR2 YYNGEE.

Turning to this clone: The same CDR3 can be traced to other DNA sequences in this sample. This chain uses TRBV5-1 with TRBJ2-2, with D maybe TRBD1 (6 bases). The germline V gene has CDR1 SGHRS and CDR2 YFSETQ. V lost 0 bases and J 2 bases, leaving 8 bases between the germline ends. The CDR3 spans 15 residues. The CDR3: CASSLGRGNTGELFF. The CDR3 coding sequence is TGCGCCAGCAGCTTGGGCAGGGGTAACACCGGGGAGCTGTTTTTT. Together with reference TRBV5-1 and TRBJ2-2, the CDR3 gives the full variable domain: KAGVTQTPRYLIKTRGQQVTLSCSPISGHRSVSWYQQTPGQGLQFLFEYFSETQRNKGNFPGRFSGRQFSNSRSEMNVSTLELGDSALYLCASSLGRGNTGELFFGEGSRLTVL.

The chain uses TRBV9 and TRBJ1-1, with D perhaps TRBD1 (6 bases). Trimming removed 3 bases at V and 4 bases at J, with 13 bases between. Germline V gene lookup returns CDR1 SGDLS and CDR2 YYNGEE. The CDR3 covers 14 residues. The CDR3 DNA sequence: TGTGCCAGCAGCGATCATGGACAGTTCACTGAAGCTTTCTTT. Protein product: CASSDHGQFTEAFF.